The next 24 T cell receptor beta chains were all read from a single sample in a study of CD8+ T cells in alopecia areata. Investigators isolated RNA and reverse transcribed it into cDNA to act as the sequencing template. Generated by immunoSEQ multiplex PCR, the TCRdb table keeps only in-frame clones and is missing some. The data show 160,000 or so clones, roughly 58% seen once. Treatment of the sample: oral pan-JAK inhibitor, 5-10 mg twice daily. The sample in question was CD4+ T cells sorted from blood, obtained between weeks 55 and 65, from a patient treated with tofacitinib. The origin of the receptors is a human donor with alopecia areata.

This clone was detected only a few times. The chain carries TRBV5-1 and TRBJ2-1, with 10 bases identical to TRBD2. Germline CDR1 SGHRS, CDR2 YFSETQ. With 4 bases clipped from V and 6 bases from J, the junction kept 4 bases outside the gene matches. The CDR3 has 14 amino acids. CDR3 residues: CASSQLAGTNEQFF. CDR3 nucleotide sequence: TGCGCCAGCAGCCAACTAGCGGGAACCAATGAGCAGTTCTTC.

The table lists this clone with a few counts. The chain combines TRBV4-1 with TRBJ2-7, with a tentative D call TRBD1 (5 bases). The CDR3 is made up of 14 amino acids. The ends were cut back, 1 base at V and 7 bases at J, with 14 bases in the middle. Per the germline V gene, CDR1 is MGHRA and CDR2 is YSYEKL. The CDR3 is CASSQALARGEQYF. The DNA for the CDR3 is TGCGCCAGCAGCCAAGCCCTCGCAAGGGGAGAGCAGTACTTC.

The chain combines TRBV5-1 with TRBJ1-1; D gene uncertain. With 2 bases removed from V and 0 bases from J, the gap between germline ends came to 8 bases. The CDR3 is 14 residues long. Germline values: CDR1 SGHRS, CDR2 YFSETQ. CDR3 in amino acids: CASSLGGVNTEAFF. CDR3 coding DNA: TGCGCCAGCAGCTTAGGCGGTGTGAACACTGAAGCTTTCTTT.

A single count supports this clone. The same CDR3 also results from other DNA sequences found in this sample. The chain carries TRBV29-1 and TRBJ2-2; D assignment may be TRBD1 or TRBD2 (6 bases each). The germline CDR1 and CDR2 sequences are SQVTM and ANQGSEA. CDR3 length equals 13 residues. Trimming pared 2 bases from V and 5 bases from J, leaving 9 bases between. CDR3 bases: TGCAGCGTTGAACGGGGGCGTACCGGGGAGCTGTTTTTT. Amino acid sequence: CSVERGRTGELFF.

The chain links TRBV2 to TRBJ1-2; 7 bases agree with TRBD1. The CDR3 extends over 13 amino acids. The V segment lost 4 bases and the J segment 5 bases; nucleotides outside the gene matches: 4. Germline lookup yields CDR1 SNHLY and CDR2 FYNNEI. CDR3 in DNA: TGTGCCAGCAGTGGGGGACAGTTGTATGGCTACACCTTC. This gives the protein CASSGGQLYGYTF.

CDR3 residues: CASALQGGPQHF. The CDR3 coding sequence is TGTGCCAGCGCACTCCAGGGGGGGCCCCAGCATTTT. The V gene is TRBV27, the J gene TRBJ1-5; 7 positions match TRBD1. With 8 bases clipped from V and 9 bases from J, the junction kept 7 bases outside the gene matches. The CDR3 length is 12 residues. Germline lookup yields CDR1 MNHEY and CDR2 SMNVEV (reference sequence).

The V and J genes are TRBV30 and TRBJ1-1; TRBD1 might be the D (6 bases). CDR1 and CDR2 from the germline V gene are GTSNPN and SVGIG (reference sequence). The CDR3 consists of 12 residues. V shed 8 bases and J shed 4 bases, with 14 bases lying between them. The CDR3 loop reads CARGRGSTEAFF. The CDR3 DNA reads as TGTGCCCGAGGCAGGGGCAGCACTGAAGCTTTCTTT. Drawing the rest from reference TRBV30 and TRBJ1-1, the complete variable domain is SQTIHQWPATLVQPVGSPLSLECTVEGTSNPNLYWYRQAAGRGLQLLFYSVGIGQISSEVPQNLSASRPQDRQFILSSKKLLLSDSGFYLCARGRGSTEAFFGQGTRLTVV.

This clone came up a few times. V is TRBV5-1 and J is TRBJ2-2; TRBD1 aligns across 9 bases. Germline V gene lookup returns CDR1 SGHRS and CDR2 YFSETQ. J gave up 1 base and V 3 bases, and 1 base lay outside the gene matches. The CDR3 spans 15 residues. The CDR3: CASSSGQGNTGELFF. The CDR3 region has the DNA TGCGCCAGCAGCTCGGGACAGGGGAACACCGGGGAGCTGTTTTTT. The full variable domain, in which reference TRBV5-1 and TRBJ2-2 provide the parts outside the CDR3, is KAGVTQTPRYLIKTRGQQVTLSCSPISGHRSVSWYQQTPGQGLQFLFEYFSETQRNKGNFPGRFSGRQFSNSRSEMNVSTLELGDSALYLCASSSGQGNTGELFFGEGSRLTVL.

V is TRBV11-2 and J is TRBJ2-6; D is undetermined. In germline, CDR1 is SGHAT, CDR2 FQNNGV. V was trimmed by 6 bases and J by 0 bases, leaving 9 bases between them. This CDR3 contains 15 residues. CDR3 sequence (DNA): TGTGCCAGCAGTCCTACCCTCTCTGGGGCCAACGTCCTGACTTTC. This translates into CASSPTLSGANVLTF.

This clone has only a few counts. The V call is TRBV5-1, the J call TRBJ2-7, with 12 bases aligning to TRBD2. The CDR3 loop spans 17 amino acids. Trimming at V came to 4 bases and at J to 2 bases, leaving 10 bases not matched to a gene. CDR1 and CDR2 (germline): SGHRS, YFSETQ. As DNA, the CDR3 is TGCGCCAGCAGCCTCCGTCCAGGACTAGCGGGAACCTACGAGCAGTACTTC. It specifies CASSLRPGLAGTYEQYF.

The chain uses TRBV5-1 and TRBJ2-3, with D hard to call. V was cut by 0 bases and J by 6 bases, with 8 bases left in between. In germline, CDR1 is SGHRS, CDR2 YFSETQ. The CDR3 loop spans 13 amino acids. The CDR3 loop is CASSLGSGDTQYF. The CDR3 DNA reads TGCGCCAGCAGCTTGGGCAGTGGGGATACGCAGTATTTT.

The chain links TRBV5-1 to TRBJ2-1; D is possibly TRBD1 or TRBD2 (5 bases each). Germline V gene sequence: CDR1 SGHRS, CDR2 YFSETQ. With 0 bases removed from V and 5 bases from J, the gap between germline ends came to 9 bases. The length of the CDR3 is 14 residues. The CDR3 here is CASSLVGENNEQFF. The CDR3, as DNA: TGCGCCAGCAGCTTGGTGGGGGAGAACAATGAGCAGTTCTTC.

The chain carries TRBV7-3 and TRBJ2-3; D is unclear. The V and J ends lost 5 bases and 0 bases respectively, with 6 bases between them. This CDR3 contains 13 residues. Germline V gene sequence: CDR1 SGHTA, CDR2 FQGTGA. The DNA of the CDR3 is TGTGCCAGCAGCCCCCAAAGCACAGATACGCAGTATTTT. Residues: CASSPQSTDTQYF.

The chain employs TRBV29-1 and TRBJ1-2; TRBD1 agrees at 7 bases. V trimming: 4 bases; J trimming: 4 bases; junction bases outside the gene matches: 9. The germline gives CDR1 SQVTM, CDR2 ANQGSEA. The CDR3 is 14 residues long. The CDR3 nucleotides are TGCAGCGTTGGGGGGAAGGGACAGATCTATGGCTACACCTTC. It codes for CSVGGKGQIYGYTF.

The gene calls are TRBV5-1 and TRBJ1-4; perhaps TRBD1 as D (5 bases). Per germline, CDR1 SGHRS and CDR2 YFSETQ. This CDR3 comprises 14 residues. Trimming stripped 4 bases from V and 6 bases from J, with 13 bases between. The CDR3 DNA reads as TGCGCCAGCAGCCTGGGACGGTATGATGAAAAACTGTTTTTT. Translation gives CASSLGRYDEKLFF.

The gene calls are TRBV2 and TRBJ1-2; D is unresolved. The V gene's germline CDR1 is SNHLY and CDR2 FYNNEI. Trimming removed 7 bases at V and 1 base at J, with 13 bases between. The CDR3 is 14 residues long. In nucleotides, the CDR3 is TGTGCCAGCACCGTATCGCTGGGTAACTATGGCTACACCTTC. This codes for CASTVSLGNYGYTF.

This clone was observed a few times. This chain links TRBV4-2 with TRBJ2-2; D uncertain. Trimming cost V 1 base and J 0 bases, with 12 bases left between them. The CDR3 covers 17 residues. Germline loops: CDR1 LGHNA, CDR2 YNFKEQ. In nucleotides, the CDR3 is TGTGCCAGCAGCCAAGGTACGAAGATGGCGAACACCGGGGAGCTGTTTTTT. This sequence encodes CASSQGTKMANTGELFF.

V usage is TRBV7-9 and J usage is TRBJ2-3; D possibly corresponds to TRBD2 (6 bases). Germline CDR1 and CDR2: SEHNR and FQNEAQ (reference sequence). The CDR3 loop spans 15 amino acids. Trimming took off 5 bases at V and 2 bases at J, with 14 bases between the two ends. The CDR3 region is CASSTAGMNTDTQYF. CDR3 sequence (DNA): TGTGCCAGCAGCACAGCGGGCATGAACACAGATACGCAGTATTTT. The variable domain in full, completed from reference TRBV7-9 and TRBJ2-3, reads DTGVSQNPRHKITKRGQNVTFRCDPISEHNRLYWYRQTLGQGPEFLTYFQNEAQLEKSRLLSDRFSAERPKGSFSTLEIQRTEQGDSAMYLCASSTAGMNTDTQYFGPGTRLTVL.

This clone was observed a few times. Here the CDR3 reads CSVSWNYGYTF. The DNA of the CDR3 is TGCAGCGTTTCCTGGAACTATGGCTACACCTTC. The chain recombines TRBV29-1 with TRBJ1-2; D remains unclear. Germline CDR1 and CDR2: SQVTM and ANQGSEA. V gave up 5 bases and J gave up 2 bases, with 6 bases separating them. The CDR3 runs to 11 residues.

The chain employs TRBV9 and TRBJ1-4, with D tentatively TRBD1 (5 bases). The CDR3 spans 13 residues. V was cut by 3 bases and J by 8 bases, with 11 bases left in between. CDR1 is SGDLS and CDR2 is YYNGEE in the germline V gene. The CDR3 nucleotides are TGTGCCAGCAGCGCCAGGGTAGGAGAAAAACTGTTTTTT. Amino acid sequence: CASSARVGEKLFF.

The V and J genes are TRBV29-1 and TRBJ2-7, with unresolved D. The CDR3 is made up of 11 amino acids. V was clipped by 7 bases and J by 5 bases, with 12 bases between them. CDR1 SQVTM and CDR2 ANQGSEA come from the germline V gene. The CDR3 sequence is CSADMDHEQYF. The CDR3 nucleotides are TGCAGCGCAGACATGGACCACGAGCAGTACTTC.

This clone turned up a few times. V is TRBV7-8 and J is TRBJ2-1; D unresolved. Germline loops: CDR1 SGHVS, CDR2 FQNEAQ. The CDR3 length is 14 residues. V lost 3 bases, J lost 8 bases, and 14 bases lay in between. This chain's CDR3 is CASSLLAASDEQFF. The CDR3 nucleotides are TGTGCCAGCAGCTTGTTGGCTGCGAGTGATGAGCAGTTCTTC.

The chain is built from TRBV30 and TRBJ2-2, with D perhaps being TRBD1 or TRBD2 (5 bases each). V lost 0 bases, J lost 2 bases, and 10 bases lay in between. The CDR3 runs 15 residues. Germline lookup yields CDR1 GTSNPN and CDR2 SVGIG (reference sequence). The CDR3 DNA is TGTGCCTGGAGTGTTGTGGGGGTAAACACCGGGGAGCTGTTTTTT. It translates to CAWSVVGVNTGELFF.

This clone was seen once. This sequence joins TRBV19 and TRBJ1-5; TRBD1 is a possible D gene (6 bases). Germline-derived CDR1 and CDR2 are LNHDA and SQIVND (reference sequence). There are 16 residues in the CDR3. V lost 1 base and J 5 bases, leaving 15 bases between the germline ends. In DNA form, the CDR3 reads TGTGCCAGTAGTATAGGCGGGGGCGGCGGTTATCAGCCCCAGCATTTT. Translated, it gives CASSIGGGGGYQPQHF.